The 16 T cell receptor beta chains reported below all come from one sample, sequenced in a study of blood T cell repertoires in COVID-19 (TCRdb year 2020). Libraries came from the immunoSEQ multiplex PCR assay. TCRdb holds this immuneACCESS table with in-frame rearrangements only. Some clones are missing; in checked studies, unresolved V genes explain under half, and the rest has no known cause. The sample yields some 91,000 clones; more than 75% were counted once. The ten largest clones represent over 6% of the sample. Sequenced material: peripheral blood. The receptor set was obtained from a man between 65 and 85 years old with acute or convalescent COVID-19.

V and J are TRBV29-1 and TRBJ1-2; D uncertain. The CDR3 has 10 residues. The germline CDR1 and CDR2 sequences are SQVTM and ANQGSEA. V gave up 3 bases and J gave up 7 bases, with 6 bases separating them. This CDR3 reads CSVEATGYTF. The CDR3 DNA reads TGCAGCGTTGAGGCCACTGGCTACACCTTC.

This chain connects TRBV7-9 to TRBJ2-3; D perhaps matches TRBD2 (5 bases). Trimming took off 4 bases at V and 1 base at J, with 12 bases between the two ends. Germline-derived CDR1 and CDR2 are SEHNR and FQNEAQ (reference sequence). The CDR3 sequence is 15 residues long. This CDR3 reads CASSSDSAGTDTQYF. In nucleotides, the CDR3 is TGTGCCAGCAGCTCGGACTCTGCAGGCACAGATACGCAGTATTTT.

This chain links TRBV6-5 with TRBJ2-7; perhaps TRBD1 as D (5 bases). V lost 0 bases to trimming and J lost 6 bases, with 9 bases between them. The CDR3 loop spans 13 amino acids. CDR1 and CDR2 (germline): MNHEY, SVGAGI. The CDR3 DNA follows: TGTGCCAGCAGTTACTCTACCCAGGGCGAGCAGTACTTC. Translating it yields CASSYSTQGEQYF.

The V call is TRBV5-1, the J call TRBJ2-5; a possible D gene is TRBD2 (6 bases). V was pared by 4 bases and J by 4 bases, with 17 bases between. Per the germline V gene, CDR1 is SGHRS and CDR2 is YFSETQ. The CDR3 loop spans 15 amino acids. CDR3 in amino acids: CASSPARGERETQYF. In DNA, the CDR3 is TGCGCCAGCAGCCCAGCGCGGGGTGAACGAGAGACCCAGTACTTC.

CDR3 loop: CASSPPGRGYYGYTF. CDR3 coding DNA: TGTGCCAGCAGTCCCCCGGGGAGGGGATACTATGGCTACACCTTC. The chain carries TRBV28 and TRBJ1-2, with a weak D call TRBD1 (5 bases). V was trimmed by 5 bases and J by 3 bases, leaving 16 bases between them. CDR3 size: 15 residues. Germline loops: CDR1 MDHEN, CDR2 SYDVKM.

In this sample, this clone turned up a few times. This chain connects TRBV7-9 to TRBJ2-3; maybe TRBD2 (5 bases). The CDR3 contains 17 residues. From germline, CDR1 is SEHNR and CDR2 FQNEAQ (reference sequence). With 5 bases removed from V and 3 bases from J, the gap between germline ends came to 21 bases. The CDR3 reads CASSRSNGGLMTDTQYF. The CDR3 DNA reads as TGTGCCAGCAGCCGGTCCAACGGCGGACTTATGACAGATACGCAGTATTTT.

The rearrangement links TRBV9 to TRBJ2-3; maybe TRBD1 (6 bases). CDR1 SGDLS and CDR2 YYNGEE come from the germline V gene. V dropped 3 bases and J dropped 4 bases, with 9 bases sitting between them. This CDR3 region has 13 residues. CDR3 region: CASSAQGSDTQYF. CDR3 nucleotide sequence: TGTGCCAGCAGCGCACAGGGTTCAGATACGCAGTATTTT.

This clone was seen more than once but under ten times. This specimen includes other DNA sequences encoding the same CDR3. For the CDR3, the DNA is TGTGCCAGCAGCGTAGGGGGACAGGGTCATGGCTACACCTTC. Its translation is CASSVGGQGHGYTF. The rearrangement links TRBV9 to TRBJ1-2, with 9 bases matching TRBD1. The V and J ends lost 0 bases and 6 bases, in that order; junction bases with no gene match: 3. The CDR3 is made up of 14 amino acids. The germline V gene has CDR1 SGDLS and CDR2 YYNGEE.

Only a few counts were recorded for this clone. The V gene is TRBV4-2, the J gene TRBJ2-7; no definite D call. CDR1 and CDR2 (germline): LGHNA, YNFKEQ. V lost 1 base and J 0 bases, leaving 22 bases between the germline ends. The CDR3 is 19 amino acids. DNA of the CDR3: TGTGCCAGCAGCCAAGTTTCCGGCATGTCAGGCCTACTCTCCTACGAGCAGTACTTC. Translated: CASSQVSGMSGLLSYEQYF.

This CDR3 is CATSDPSPGGREKLFF. The CDR3 DNA reads TGTGCCACCAGTGACCCCTCACCCGGAGGTCGGGAAAAACTGTTTTTT. This chain uses TRBV24-1 with TRBJ1-4; D call uncertain. Germline V gene sequence: CDR1 KGHDR, CDR2 SFDVKD. The CDR3 has 16 amino acids. V gave up 4 bases and J gave up 8 bases, with 19 bases separating them.

The chain is built from TRBV5-6 and TRBJ1-1; D may be TRBD1 (6 bases). Germline CDR1 reads SGHDT; CDR2 reads YYEEEE. V lost 3 bases to trimming and J lost 5 bases, with 8 bases between them. This CDR3 comprises 12 residues. The CDR3 is CASSWGRTEAFF. CDR3 coding DNA: TGTGCCAGCAGCTGGGGGCGAACTGAAGCTTTCTTT. Full variable domain (outside the CDR3, taken from reference TRBV5-6 and TRBJ1-1): DAGVTQSPTHLIKTRGQQVTLRCSPKSGHDTVSWYQQALGQGPQFIFQYYEEEERQRGNFPDRFSGHQFPNYSSELNVNALLLGDSALYLCASSWGRTEAFFGQGTRLTVV.

The genes are TRBV5-6 and TRBJ2-5, with no clear D. CDR3 length: 14 residues. Germline CDR1 is SGHDT and CDR2 is YYEEEE. The ends were cut back, 0 bases at V and 2 bases at J, with 8 bases in the middle. The CDR3 DNA sequence: TGTGCCAGCAGCTTGGGAGGATTTCAAGAGACCCAGTACTTC. This sequence encodes CASSLGGFQETQYF. The complete variable domain, with remaining parts taken from reference TRBV5-6 and TRBJ2-5, reads DAGVTQSPTHLIKTRGQQVTLRCSPKSGHDTVSWYQQALGQGPQFIFQYYEEEERQRGNFPDRFSGHQFPNYSSELNVNALLLGDSALYLCASSLGGFQETQYFGPGTRLLVL.

This chain uses TRBV28 with TRBJ1-1; D uncertain. Deletions cut 1 base from V and 4 bases from J, with 13 bases between. The germline V gene encodes CDR1 MDHEN and CDR2 SYDVKM. The CDR3 covers 15 residues. CDR3 protein: CASSLSSPAGTEAFF. In DNA form, the CDR3 reads TGTGCCAGCAGTTTATCGTCGCCCGCGGGCACTGAAGCTTTCTTT.

In this sample, this clone turned up a few times. This chain uses TRBV3-1 (or the pseudogene TRBV3-2) with TRBJ2-1, with 11 bases fitting TRBD2. Germline CDR1 LGHDT, CDR2 YNNKEL (reference sequence). The CDR3 is 19 residues long. The J segment lost 0 bases and the V segment lost 0 bases, leaving 7 bases of the junction unmatched. Here the CDR3 reads CASSQDSSGGGSSYNEQFF. DNA for the CDR3: TGTGCCAGCAGCCAAGATAGTAGCGGGGGGGGCAGCTCCTACAATGAGCAGTTCTTC.

The chain recombines TRBV2 with TRBJ1-1; D is unresolved. Germline lookup yields CDR1 SNHLY and CDR2 FYNNEI. The CDR3 has 11 amino acids. V was clipped by 10 bases and J by 1 base, with 7 bases between them. CDR3 region: CAIGGNTEAFF. In DNA form, the CDR3 reads TGTGCCATAGGAGGGAACACTGAAGCTTTCTTT.

The chain combines TRBV6-5 with TRBJ1-5; no reliable D call. V shed 3 bases and J shed 2 bases, with 8 bases lying between them. The CDR3 covers 14 residues. Germline V gene data show CDR1 as MNHEY and CDR2 as SVGAGI. The CDR3 is CASSYGAGNQPQHF. The CDR3 coding sequence is TGTGCCAGCAGTTATGGAGCAGGCAATCAGCCCCAGCATTTT.